These 5 T cell receptor beta chains were all obtained from the same sample, sequenced in a study of blood T cells in healthy people across ages. The second PCR ran about 6 to 12 cycles with a sample-barcoded 5' primer and J-beta primers. TCRdb re-analysed the 5' RACE reads in MiXCR, keeping a single row per CDR3 protein. This table has roughly 500,000 distinct CDR3 sequences, approximately 30% appearing once. The specimen sequenced was blood. The origin of the receptors is an older woman in good health.

The gene calls are TRBV3-1 and TRBJ2-5; the match to TRBD2 covers 10 bases. The J call may be wrong; the DNA end is better matched by TRBJ2-1. CDR3 length equals 18 residues. Germline loops: CDR1 LGHDT, CDR2 YNNKEL (reference sequence). This CDR3 reads CASSQVGASGRDRNEQFF. CDR3 nucleotides: TGTGCCAGCAGCCAAGTAGGGGCTAGCGGGAGAGATCGCAATGAGCAGTTCTTC.

This clonotype has just a few counts. The chain uses TRBV7-2 and TRBJ2-5; 8 nucleotides align to TRBD2. CDR3 length equals 16 residues. J was trimmed by 7 bases and V by 5 bases; bases with no gene match: 15. The germline V gene has CDR1 SGHTA and CDR2 FQGNSA. In DNA, the CDR3 is TGTGCCAGCAGCATTCGTGAGGGCGGGGGGCTGGTGACCCAGTACTTC. This translates into CASSIREGGGLVTQYF.

The chain links TRBV24-1 to TRBJ2-5; TRBD1 aligns across 10 bases. The J call could be wrong; TRBJ2-1 is a better fit for the DNA end. This CDR3 is 15 amino acids long. CDR1 and CDR2 (germline): KGHDR, SFDVKD. The CDR3 region is CATSDRDRGFNEQFF. DNA for the CDR3: TGTGCCACCAGTGACAGGGACAGGGGATTCAATGAGCAGTTCTTC.

This clonotype was observed a few times. This sequence joins TRBV7-6 and TRBJ2-3, with D possibly being TRBD2 (7 bases). Looked up from germline, CDR1 is SGHVS and CDR2 is FNYEAQ. CDR3 length equals 15 residues. With 4 bases removed from V and 5 bases from J, the gap between germline ends came to 16 bases. For the CDR3, the DNA is TGTGCCAGCAGCTACGAGGGGAGGGGGGGAGATACGCAGTATTTT. Translating it yields CASSYEGRGGDTQYF. Filled out from reference TRBV7-6 and TRBJ2-3, the complete variable domain reads GAGVSQSPRYKVTKRGQDVALRCDPISGHVSLYWYRQALGQGPEFLTYFNYEAQQDKSGLPNDRFSAERPEGSISTLTIQRTEQRDSAMYRCASSYEGRGGDTQYFGPGTRLTVL.

This chain's CDR3 is CASSLNGLYQETQYF. In DNA form, the CDR3 reads TGTGCCAGCAGCTTAAATGGACTATACCAAGAGACCCAGTACTTC. The rearrangement uses TRBV7-9 and TRBJ2-5; tentatively, D is TRBD2 (6 bases). V was shortened by 2 bases and J by 0 bases, with 10 bases between the two germline ends. The CDR3 is made up of 15 amino acids. CDR1 is SEHNR, CDR2 FQNEAQ, per germline (reference sequence).